The T cell receptor beta chain described here comes from a study of tumor-infiltrating lymphocytes in primary liver carcinoma (dated by TCRdb to the late 2010s). For the study in its entirety: Surgical resection was performed in China between 2015 and 2016 on about 5 patients with histopathologically diagnosed primary liver carcinoma. Each sample produced about 3.5 to 7.13 million productive TCRbeta reads, and read depth showed no significant difference between tissue types. TCRbeta repertoire sequencing covered 35 or so specimens from 5 patients: some 25 tumor regions, 5 adjacent noncancerous liver tissues and 5 peripheral blood samples. For each liver tumor, the study sampled five regions along with adjacent normal tissue and blood, and applied TCRbeta repertoire sequencing, expression microarrays and whole-exome sequencing. Tumors of the five patients were stage T1-T3 N0M0 with maximum diameters of 4.2 to 10 cm. Reproducibility between technical replicate repertoires was high, with correlation coefficients above 0.95 and mean shared-clone rates roughly 0.91. The five patients, three men and two women aged 30 to 69 years, had hepatocellular carcinoma (four) or combined HCC and intrahepatic cholangiocarcinoma (one).

A word on this clonotype: This receptor's antigen is unknown. Base qualities are missing; no much larger clone stands one base away.

Using a constant-region primer and ProtoScript II reverse transcriptase, TCRbeta-specific cDNA was reverse-transcribed from around 520 ng total RNA. TCRbeta libraries were built with three nested multiplex PCR rounds, a slightly modified ARM-PCR procedure. Each of the first two PCR rounds ran for nine to ten cycles and used multiplex TRBV1-TRBV30 forward primers together with a Cbeta reverse primer. Sample barcodes and Illumina adapters were added in a final 25-cycle PCR using Deep VentR polymerase. Before sequencing, amplicons of 200-500 bp were gel-purified using a QIAquick gel extraction kit. The TCRbeta amplicons were sequenced with 250-bp paired-end reads on an Illumina HiSeq 2500. For the original study's pipeline: Quality trimming of reads was performed with Trimmomatic v0.33, and paired reads were merged with FLASH v1.2.11 so that full CDR3 sequences could be recovered. V, D and J germline segments were assigned to the rearranged TCRbeta sequences by MiGEC v1.2.1b. VDJtools v1.0.0 computed clonotype statistics and Shannon-Wiener diversity indices. To reduce sampling bias, subsequent analyses other than the diversity analysis used only the 250 most abundant clonotypes in each sample. TCRdb ran its own pipeline on the public reads, namely fastp trimming at Q25 and MiXCR clone calling, and kept in-frame beta chains. All rows with the same CDR3 protein become a single entry with the most common DNA and genes. It is TCRdb's table, rather than the study itself, that gives the V and J calls and clone size. Across this sample there are 300,000 to 350,000 distinct CDR3 sequences, with 65% seen only once. Of the sample, roughly 6% falls within the top ten clones.

TRIzol reagent was used to extract blood RNA from unsorted whole blood, while the DNeasy Blood & Tissue kit provided the germline DNA. Chronic HBV infection was present in the patients, and the patients were treatment-naive at sampling. About 3.7 milliliters of peripheral blood were collected into K2EDTA tubes before surgery. The research as a whole found: Bulk unsorted samples precluded comparing CD4+ and CD8+ T cell repertoires. The study included only four to six patients, and the authors note findings should be validated in a larger study. Only the TCR beta chain was sequenced, which likely underestimates true repertoire diversity because unpaired alpha chains were not captured. Repertoire overlap was found to be higher between tumor regions (mean around 35%) than between tumor-adjacent (about 17%) or tumor-blood (around 15%) pairs, consistent with antigen-driven expansion. The top 250 clones made up a significantly larger repertoire fraction in tumors than in blood (p = 0.039).

From the cysteine up to the phenylalanine, the CDR3 has a length of 14 residues. Only CDR3 DNA is held: 42 bases, read in frame from base 1. V drops 3 bases and J drops 4 bases, leaving 11 bases in between. CDR1 and CDR2 were assigned from the germline V gene as SGHDT and YYEEEE. The origin of this receptor is a man in his forties with primary liver carcinoma and hepatitis B virus infection. The chain uses TRBV5-6 and TRBJ1-5; too little of a D gene remains to name it. The sample comprised peripheral blood. The CDR3 in this case is CASSSIDGNQPQHF. The nucleotide sequence reads as follows: TGTGCCAGCAGCTCCATCGACGGGAATCAGCCCCAGCATTTT.